The rows below give T cell receptor beta chains drawn from one sample of a study of cytomegalovirus exposure and HLA in healthy donors. Using immunoSEQ multiplex PCR, the repertoire was profiled, and TCRdb retains in-frame clones only, with some absent. The sample records about 170,000 clones, approximately 80% being singletons. Material: PBMCs. All receptors come from a male donor in good health and CMV-seronegative. The CDR3 runs from the conserved cysteine through the conserved F or W. A D gene is named only where the DNA matches it firmly. The listing skips clone size in some rows; elsewhere it reads once, few, many or a size class.

>NA|TRBJ1-1|TRBD1|TRBV28
CASSTGQANTEAFF
TGTGCCAGCAGTACCGGACAGGCTAACACTGAAGCTTTCTTT
>NA|TRBJ2-7|NA|TRBV6-6
CASSTSIAGGSYEQYF
NA
>NA|TRBJ1-2|TRBD1|TRBV5-1
CASSATLGQGALSGYTF
TGCGCCAGCAGCGCCACTCTTGGACAGGGGGCTCTTAGTGGCTACACCTTC
>NA|TRBJ2-3|TRBD2|TRBV19
CASRGSGRAPDTQYF
TGTGCCAGTAGGGGTAGCGGGAGGGCCCCAGATACGCAGTATTTT
>NA|TRBJ2-4|NA|TRBV28
CASSFVDSLAKNIQYF
TGTGCCAGCAGTTTCGTTGACTCTTTAGCCAAAAACATTCAGTACTTC
>NA|TRBJ2-5|NA|TRBV7-6
CASSLVGAKGQETQYF
TGTGCCAGCAGCTTAGTAGGGGCCAAGGGTCAAGAGACCCAGTACTTC
>NA|TRBJ2-7|TRBD2|TRBV5-5
CASSQGLAGVYYEQYF
TGTGCCAGCAGCCAGGGACTAGCGGGGGTATATTACGAGCAGTACTTC
>NA|TRBJ2-7|TRBD2|TRBV6-1
CASKWTSGYEQYF
TGTGCCAGCAAGTGGACTAGCGGCTACGAGCAGTACTTC
>NA|TRBJ2-5|TRBD2|TRBV5-6
CASSVLAGVLQETQYF
TGTGCCAGCAGCGTCCTAGCGGGAGTACTCCAAGAGACCCAGTACTTC
>NA|TRBJ2-2|TRBD1|TRBV5-4
CASSLPTDRGTGELFF
TGTGCCAGCAGCTTGCCTACGGACAGGGGGACCGGGGAGCTGTTTTTT
>NA|TRBJ2-3|TRBD2|TRBV29-1
CSVVRTSGTDTQYF
TGCAGCGTGGTTCGGACTAGCGGGACAGATACGCAGTATTTT
>NA|TRBJ2-3|NA|TRBV10-3
CAIRWRDTQYF
TGTGCCATCAGATGGAGAGATACGCAGTATTTT
>NA|TRBJ2-3|NA|TRBV9
CASSVLNNGQDTQYF
TGTGCCAGCAGCGTATTAAACAACGGACAAGATACGCAGTATTTT
>NA|TRBJ1-6|NA|TRBV7-9
CASSIGGSGSPLHF
TGTGCCAGCAGCATCGGGGGAAGCGGTTCACCCCTCCACTTT
>few|TRBJ1-2|NA|TRBV9
CASSNQANYGYTF
TGTGCCAGCAGCAATCAGGCTAACTATGGCTACACCTTC
>NA|TRBJ1-2|TRBD1|TRBV2
CASSDPGTGDNYGYTF
TGTGCCAGCAGTGACCCCGGGACAGGGGACAACTATGGCTACACCTTC